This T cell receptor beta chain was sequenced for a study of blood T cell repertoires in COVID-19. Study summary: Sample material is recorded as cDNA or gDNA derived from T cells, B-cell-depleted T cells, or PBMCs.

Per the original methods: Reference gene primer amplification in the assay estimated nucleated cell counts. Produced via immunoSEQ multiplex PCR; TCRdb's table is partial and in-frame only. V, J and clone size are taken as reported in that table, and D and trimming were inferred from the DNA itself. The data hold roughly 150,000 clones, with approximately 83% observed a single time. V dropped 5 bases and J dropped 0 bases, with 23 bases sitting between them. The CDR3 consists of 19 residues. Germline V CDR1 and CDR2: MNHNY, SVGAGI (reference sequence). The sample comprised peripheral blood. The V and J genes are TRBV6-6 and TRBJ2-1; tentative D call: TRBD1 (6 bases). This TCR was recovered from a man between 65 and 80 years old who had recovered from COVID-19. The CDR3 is CASSHSQGSARRSYNEQFF. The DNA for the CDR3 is TGTGCCAGCAGTCACAGTCAGGGGTCGGCGCGACGCTCCTACAATGAGCAGTTCTTC.